The clone carrying this TCR beta chain was seen more than once but under ten times. Its target is not known. In TCRdb, the reads were re-called with MiXCR into one record per CDR3 protein. The sample shows around 110,000 distinct CDR3 sequences, over 9.5% of them seen only once. These data originate in a study of T cell repertoires in cytomegalovirus infection. Study details: Indicated by public TCR beta signatures were CMV infection and matching HLA type.

General study points: Accumulated public TCR beta family frequency recognized individuals carrying CMV together with the relevant HLA. The study found HLA-C-restricted CMV-specific TCR beta clonotypes dominating the ex vivo response.

Germline lookup yields CDR1 DFQATT and CDR2 SNEGSKA (reference sequence). The CDR3 totals 14 residues. This chain uses TRBV20-1 with TRBJ2-3; D is unresolved. This TCR derives from a human donor in good health (CMV status not recorded). Some clones in this sample may be carry-over from other donors' samples. The sample comprised PBMCs, sequenced either directly or after in vitro stimulation (not recorded which). The CDR3 loop reads CRGPSTAITDTQYF. In nucleotides, the CDR3 is TGCAGAGGGCCGTCAACAGCAATCACAGATACGCAGTATTTT.